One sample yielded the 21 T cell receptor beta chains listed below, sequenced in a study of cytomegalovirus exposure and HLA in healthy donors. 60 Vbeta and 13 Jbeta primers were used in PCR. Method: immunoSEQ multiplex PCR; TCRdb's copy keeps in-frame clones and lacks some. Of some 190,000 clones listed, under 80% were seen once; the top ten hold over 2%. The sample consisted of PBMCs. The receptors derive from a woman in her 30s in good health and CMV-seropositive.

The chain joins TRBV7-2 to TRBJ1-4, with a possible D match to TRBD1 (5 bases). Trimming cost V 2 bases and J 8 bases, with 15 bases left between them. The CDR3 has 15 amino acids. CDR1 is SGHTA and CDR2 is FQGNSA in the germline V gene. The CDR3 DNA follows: TGTGCCAGCAGCTTAAATCGGGCTCAGGGCGAAAAACTGTTTTTT. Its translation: CASSLNRAQGEKLFF. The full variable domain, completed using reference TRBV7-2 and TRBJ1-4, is GAGVSQSPSNKVTEKGKDVELRCDPISGHTALYWYRQSLGQGLEFLIYFQGNSAPDKSGLPSDRFSAERTGGSVSTLTIQRTQQEDSAVYLCASSLNRAQGEKLFFGSGTQLSVL.

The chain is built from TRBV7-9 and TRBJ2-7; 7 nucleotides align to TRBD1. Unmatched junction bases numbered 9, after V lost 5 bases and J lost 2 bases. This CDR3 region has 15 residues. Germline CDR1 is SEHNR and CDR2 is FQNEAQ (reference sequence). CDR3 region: CASSPQGEYPYEQYF. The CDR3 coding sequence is TGTGCCAGCAGCCCCCAGGGGGAGTACCCCTACGAGCAGTACTTC.

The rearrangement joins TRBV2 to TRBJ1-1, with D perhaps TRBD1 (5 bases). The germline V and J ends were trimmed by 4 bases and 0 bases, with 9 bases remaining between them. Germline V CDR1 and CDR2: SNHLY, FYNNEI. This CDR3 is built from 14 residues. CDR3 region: CASSGLGVNTEAFF. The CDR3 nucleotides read TGTGCCAGCAGTGGCCTAGGGGTGAACACTGAAGCTTTCTTT.

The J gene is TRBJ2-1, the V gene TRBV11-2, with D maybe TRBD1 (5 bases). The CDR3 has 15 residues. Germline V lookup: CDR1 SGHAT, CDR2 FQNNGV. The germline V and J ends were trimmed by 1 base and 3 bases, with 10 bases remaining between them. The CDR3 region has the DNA TGTGCCAGCAGCTTAGGGGTTGACAGCTACAATGAGCAGTTCTTC. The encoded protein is CASSLGVDSYNEQFF.

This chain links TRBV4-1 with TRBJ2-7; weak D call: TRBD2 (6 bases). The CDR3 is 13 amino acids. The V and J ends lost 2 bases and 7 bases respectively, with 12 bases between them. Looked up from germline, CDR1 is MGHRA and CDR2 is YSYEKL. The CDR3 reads CASSQRAEGEQYF. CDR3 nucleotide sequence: TGCGCCAGCAGCCAACGGGCGGAGGGGGAGCAGTACTTC.

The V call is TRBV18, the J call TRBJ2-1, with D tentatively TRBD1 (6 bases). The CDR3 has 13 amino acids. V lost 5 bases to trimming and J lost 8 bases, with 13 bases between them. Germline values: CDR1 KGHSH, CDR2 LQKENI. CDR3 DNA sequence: TGTGCCAGCTCATCCCGGGACACTGATGAGCAGTTCTTC. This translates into CASSSRDTDEQFF.

The CDR3 nucleotides read TGTGCCACCAGCATTGACAGGGCGTACGAGCAGTACTTC. Protein sequence: CATSIDRAYEQYF. The gene calls are TRBV15 and TRBJ2-7, with 7 bases fitting TRBD1. From germline, CDR1 is LNHNV and CDR2 YYDKDF (reference sequence). Trimming removed 4 bases from V and 4 bases from J; junction bases left unmatched: 4. The CDR3 totals 13 residues.

CDR3 sequence reads: CASSELSGTTHRSGANVLTF. The CDR3 DNA reads as TGTGCCAGCAGTGAATTGAGTGGGACAACTCACCGCTCTGGGGCCAACGTCCTGACTTTC. The V and J genes are TRBV2 and TRBJ2-6; the D gene is possibly TRBD1 (6 bases). The germline V gene encodes CDR1 SNHLY and CDR2 FYNNEI. The ends were cut back, 2 bases at V and 0 bases at J, with 20 bases in the middle. The CDR3 contains 20 residues.

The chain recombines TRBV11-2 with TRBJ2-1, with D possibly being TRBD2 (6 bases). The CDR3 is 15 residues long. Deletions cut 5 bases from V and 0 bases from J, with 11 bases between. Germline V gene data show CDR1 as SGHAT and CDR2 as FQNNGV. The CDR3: CASSRRDSSYNEQFF. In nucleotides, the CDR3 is TGTGCCAGCAGCCGCCGGGACTCCTCCTACAATGAGCAGTTCTTC.

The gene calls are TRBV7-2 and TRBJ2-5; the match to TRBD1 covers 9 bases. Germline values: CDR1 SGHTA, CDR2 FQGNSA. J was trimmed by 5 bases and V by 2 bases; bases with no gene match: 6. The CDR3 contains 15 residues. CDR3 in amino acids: CASSLPGQGSETQYF. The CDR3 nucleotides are TGTGCCAGCAGCTTACCGGGACAGGGATCGGAGACCCAGTACTTC.

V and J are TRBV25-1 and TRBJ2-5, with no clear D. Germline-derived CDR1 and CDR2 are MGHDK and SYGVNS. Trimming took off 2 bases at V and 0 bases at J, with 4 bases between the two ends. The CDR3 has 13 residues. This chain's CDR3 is CASSEADQETQYF. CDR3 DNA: TGTGCCAGCAGTGAAGCGGACCAAGAGACCCAGTACTTC.

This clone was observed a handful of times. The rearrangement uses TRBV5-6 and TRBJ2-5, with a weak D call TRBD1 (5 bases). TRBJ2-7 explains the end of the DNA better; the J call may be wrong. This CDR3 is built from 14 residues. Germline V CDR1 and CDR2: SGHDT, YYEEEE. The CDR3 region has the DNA TGTGCCAGCAGCTTGAACCCCGGACACTACGAGCAGTACTTC. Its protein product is CASSLNPGHYEQYF.

The CDR3 region is CASSSDGQGRSPLHF. CDR3 bases: TGCGCCAGCAGCTCGGACGGACAGGGTCGTTCACCCCTCCACTTT. This sequence joins TRBV5-1 and TRBJ1-6; 8 nucleotides agree with TRBD1. The CDR3 totals 15 residues. Germline loops: CDR1 SGHRS, CDR2 YFSETQ. V was clipped by 3 bases and J by 9 bases; unmatched bases: 8.

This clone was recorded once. Here the CDR3 DNA reads TGTGCCAGCAGTCGACAGGGGGCAAATTCACCCCTCCACTTT. Translating gives CASSRQGANSPLHF. The chain carries TRBV6-1 and TRBJ1-6; TRBD1 agrees at 10 bases. CDR3 length: 14 amino acids. With 5 bases clipped from V and 7 bases from J, the junction kept 2 bases outside the gene matches. Germline V CDR1 and CDR2: MNHNS, SASEGT.

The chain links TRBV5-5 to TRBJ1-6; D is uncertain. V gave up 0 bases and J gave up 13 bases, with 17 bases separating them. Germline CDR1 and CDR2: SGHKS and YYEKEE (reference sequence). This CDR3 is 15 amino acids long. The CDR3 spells CASSLGAPGFGPLHF. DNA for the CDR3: TGTGCCAGCAGCTTGGGGGCCCCAGGTTTTGGGCCCCTCCACTTT.

The CDR3 is CAIRDLPGQPYEQYF. The CDR3 region has the DNA TGTGCCATCAGGGATTTACCGGGACAGCCTTACGAGCAGTACTTC. The chain uses TRBV10-3 and TRBJ2-7; 7 bases agree with TRBD1. Germline V lookup: CDR1 ENHRY, CDR2 SYGVKD. V lost 6 bases and J lost 4; bases outside the gene matches: 12. The CDR3 consists of 15 residues.

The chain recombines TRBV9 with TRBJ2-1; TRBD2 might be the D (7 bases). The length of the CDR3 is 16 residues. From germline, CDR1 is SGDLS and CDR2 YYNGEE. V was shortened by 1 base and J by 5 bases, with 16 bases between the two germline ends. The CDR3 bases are TGTGCCAGCAGCGTATCTGCGGGGGCTCGAAACAATGAGCAGTTCTTC. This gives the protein CASSVSAGARNNEQFF.

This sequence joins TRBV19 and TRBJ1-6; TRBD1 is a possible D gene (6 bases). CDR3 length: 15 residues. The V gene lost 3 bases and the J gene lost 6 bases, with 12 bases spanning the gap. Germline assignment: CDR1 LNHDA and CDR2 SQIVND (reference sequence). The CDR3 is CASSILGTSNSPLHF. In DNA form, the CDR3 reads TGTGCCAGTAGTATTCTAGGGACATCTAATTCACCCCTCCACTTT.

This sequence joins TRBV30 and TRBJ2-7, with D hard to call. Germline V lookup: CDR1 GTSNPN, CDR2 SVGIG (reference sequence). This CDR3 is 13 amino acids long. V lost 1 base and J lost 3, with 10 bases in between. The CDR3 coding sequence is TGTGCCTGGAGTGAGAGCCATGGCTACGAGCAGTACTTC. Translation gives CAWSESHGYEQYF. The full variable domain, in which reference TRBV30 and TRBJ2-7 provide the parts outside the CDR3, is SQTIHQWPATLVQPVGSPLSLECTVEGTSNPNLYWYRQAAGRGLQLLFYSVGIGQISSEVPQNLSASRPQDRQFILSSKKLLLSDSGFYLCAWSESHGYEQYFGPGTRLTVT.

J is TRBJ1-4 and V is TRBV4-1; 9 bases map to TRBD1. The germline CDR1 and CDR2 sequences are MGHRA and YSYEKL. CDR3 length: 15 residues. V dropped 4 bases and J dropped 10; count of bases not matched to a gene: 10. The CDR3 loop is CASSPPGQGEGKLFF. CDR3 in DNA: TGCGCCAGCAGCCCGCCGGGACAGGGTGAGGGAAAACTGTTTTTT.

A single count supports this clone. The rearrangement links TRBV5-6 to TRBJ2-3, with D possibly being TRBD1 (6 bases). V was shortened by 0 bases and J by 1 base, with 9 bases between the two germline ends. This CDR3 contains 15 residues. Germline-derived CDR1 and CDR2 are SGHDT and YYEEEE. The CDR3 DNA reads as TGTGCCAGCAGCTTGGTGGGGGCCCGCACAGATACGCAGTATTTT. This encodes CASSLVGARTDTQYF.